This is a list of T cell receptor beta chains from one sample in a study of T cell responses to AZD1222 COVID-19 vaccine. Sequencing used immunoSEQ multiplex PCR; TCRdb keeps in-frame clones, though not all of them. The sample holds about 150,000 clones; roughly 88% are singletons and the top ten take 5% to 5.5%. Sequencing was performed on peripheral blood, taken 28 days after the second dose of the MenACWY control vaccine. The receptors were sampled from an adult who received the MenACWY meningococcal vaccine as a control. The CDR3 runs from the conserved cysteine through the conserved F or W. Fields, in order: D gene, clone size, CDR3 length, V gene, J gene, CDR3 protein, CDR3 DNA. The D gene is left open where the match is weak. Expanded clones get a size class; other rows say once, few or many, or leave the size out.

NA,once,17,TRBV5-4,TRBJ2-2,CASSPWGIYGGTGELFF,TGTGCCAGCAGCCCCTGGGGTATATACGGGGGCACCGGGGAGCTGTTTTTT
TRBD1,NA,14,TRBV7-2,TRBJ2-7,CASSFTGVSYEQYF,TGTGCCAGCAGCTTCACAGGGGTGTCCTACGAGCAGTACTTC
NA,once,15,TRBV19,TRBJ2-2,CASSMRQGWAGELFF,TGTGCCAGTAGTATGAGGCAGGGGTGGGCCGGGGAGCTGTTTTTT
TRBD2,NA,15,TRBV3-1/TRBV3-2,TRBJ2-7,CASSQGAGGPGEQYF,TGTGCCAGCAGCCAAGGAGCGGGAGGGCCGGGGGAGCAGTACTTC
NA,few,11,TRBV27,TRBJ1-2,CASGVNYGYTF,TGTGCCAGCGGAGTCAACTATGGCTACACCTTC
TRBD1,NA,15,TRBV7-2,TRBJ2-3,CASNLAGGFTDTQYF,TGTGCCAGCAACCTGGCAGGGGGATTCACAGATACGCAGTATTTT
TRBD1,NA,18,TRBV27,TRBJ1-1,CASSLFALSTGKNTEAFF,TGTGCCAGCAGTTTATTCGCCTTATCGACAGGGAAGAACACTGAAGCTTTCTTT
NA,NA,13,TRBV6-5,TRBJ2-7,CASSYSSPYEQYF,TGTGCCAGCAGTTACAGCTCTCCCTACGAGCAGTACTTC
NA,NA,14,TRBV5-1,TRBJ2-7,CASSPGLGGWEQYF,TGCGCCAGCAGCCCCGGATTGGGGGGCTGGGAGCAGTACTTC
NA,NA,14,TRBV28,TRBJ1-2,CASSPSAPNYGYTF,TGTGCCAGCAGTCCCTCGGCCCCTAACTATGGCTACACCTTC
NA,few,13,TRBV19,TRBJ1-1,CASNGGLYTEAFF,TGTGCCAGTAATGGGGGGCTCTACACTGAAGCTTTCTTT
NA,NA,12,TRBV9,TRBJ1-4,CASSASNEKLFF,TGTGCCAGCAGCGCCTCGAATGAAAAACTGTTTTTT
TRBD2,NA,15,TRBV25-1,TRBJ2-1,CASSVLAGGYNEQFF,TGTGCCAGCAGTGTCCTAGCGGGGGGGTACAATGAGCAGTTCTTC
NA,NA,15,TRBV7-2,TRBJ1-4,CASSSGGERNEKLFF,TGTGCCAGCAGCTCCGGAGGGGAACGAAATGAAAAACTGTTTTTT
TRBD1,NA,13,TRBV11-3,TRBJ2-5,CASSPQGTETQYF,TGTGCCAGCAGCCCACAGGGGACAGAGACCCAGTACTTC
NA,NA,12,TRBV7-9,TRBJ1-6,CASSLNPTTLHF,TGTGCCAGCAGCTTAAATCCTACGACCCTCCACTTT
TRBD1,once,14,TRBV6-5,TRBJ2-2,CASKRDSYTGELFF,TGTGCCAGCAAACGGGACAGTTACACCGGGGAGCTGTTTTTT
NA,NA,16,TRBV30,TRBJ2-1,CAWSPPGLSSYNEQFF,TGTGCCTGGAGCCCGCCCGGACTTAGCTCCTACAATGAGCAGTTCTTC
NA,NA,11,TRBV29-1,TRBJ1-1,CSVESNTEAFF,TGCAGCGTTGAATCGAACACTGAAGCTTTCTTT
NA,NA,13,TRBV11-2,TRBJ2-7,CASSLVVGGEQYF,TGTGCCAGCAGCTTAGTGGTTGGGGGCGAGCAGTACTTC
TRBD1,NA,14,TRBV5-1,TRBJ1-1,CASSRTGGDTEAFF,TGCGCCAGCAGCCGGACAGGGGGGGACACTGAAGCTTTCTTT
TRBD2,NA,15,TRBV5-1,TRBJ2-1,CASSQLVQRGAEQFF,TGCGCCAGCAGCCAGTTGGTCCAGCGGGGAGCGGAGCAGTTCTTC
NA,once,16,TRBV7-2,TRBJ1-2,CASSPQHGISDNGYTF,TGTGCCAGCAGCCCACAACATGGGATTTCGGACAATGGCTACACCTTC
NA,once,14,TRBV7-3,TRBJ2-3,CASNAGQFTDTQYF,TGTGCCAGCAACGCGGGGCAGTTCACAGATACGCAGTATTTT
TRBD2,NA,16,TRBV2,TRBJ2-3,CASSDGLAPSTDTQYF,TGTGCCAGCAGCGACGGACTAGCGCCTAGCACAGATACGCAGTATTTT
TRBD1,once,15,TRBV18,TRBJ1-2,CASSPDGQGRYGYTF,TGTGCCAGCTCACCAGACGGACAGGGGAGGTATGGCTACACCTTC
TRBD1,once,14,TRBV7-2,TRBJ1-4,CASSLQGAGEKLFF,TGTGCCAGCAGCTTACAGGGGGCGGGAGAAAAACTGTTTTTT
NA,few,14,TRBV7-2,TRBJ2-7,CASSPAPGSYEQYF,TGTGCCAGCAGCCCAGCCCCGGGCTCCTACGAGCAGTACTTC
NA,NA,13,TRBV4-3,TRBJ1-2,CASSQVSGAGYTF,TGCGCCAGCAGCCAAGTCTCTGGGGCTGGCTACACCTTC
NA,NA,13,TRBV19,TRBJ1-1,CASSSRDPREAFF,TGTGCCAGTAGTTCGCGGGACCCGAGAGAAGCTTTCTTT
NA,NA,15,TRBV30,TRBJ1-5,CAWSVRTGRWGPQHF,TGTGCCTGGAGTGTACGCACGGGTCGATGGGGGCCCCAGCATTTT
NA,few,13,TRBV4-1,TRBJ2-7,CASRRDMGYEQYF,TGCGCCAGCAGGAGGGACATGGGCTACGAGCAGTACTTC
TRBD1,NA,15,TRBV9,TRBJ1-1,CASSAGQGQNTEAFF,TGTGCCAGCAGCGCGGGACAGGGGCAGAACACTGAAGCTTTCTTT
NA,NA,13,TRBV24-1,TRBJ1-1,CATSGSGDTEAFF,TGTGCCACCAGTGGCTCAGGCGACACTGAAGCTTTCTTT
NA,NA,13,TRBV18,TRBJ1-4,CASSPRRKEKLFF,TGTGCCAGCTCACCGAGGAGAAAGGAAAAACTGTTTTTT
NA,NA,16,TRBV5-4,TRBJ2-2,CASSTVVGANTGELFF,TGTGCCAGCAGCACTGTGGTCGGGGCGAACACCGGGGAGCTGTTTTTT
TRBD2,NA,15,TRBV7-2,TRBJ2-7,CASSLERGLSYEQYF,TGTGCCAGCAGCTTAGAGCGGGGGCTTTCCTACGAGCAGTACTTC